One sample yielded the 21 T cell receptor beta chains listed below, sequenced in a study of blood T cell repertoires in COVID-19. The assay was immunoSEQ multiplex PCR, and TCRdb's table has in-frame clones only and misses some. The sample lists around 250,000 clones, approximately 78% occurring once. The sequenced sample was peripheral blood. The receptor set was obtained from a woman in her late teens or twenties with acute or convalescent COVID-19.

The CDR3 DNA is TGTGCCAGCAGCCGAAGAGAGGAGCAGTACTTC. Translating it yields CASSRREEQYF. The chain links TRBV3-1 (or the pseudogene TRBV3-2) to TRBJ2-7; no definite D call. Trimming removed 4 bases from V and 7 bases from J, with 8 bases in between. Germline values: CDR1 LGHDT, CDR2 YNNKEL (reference sequence). The CDR3 has 11 amino acids.

The rearrangement links TRBV15 to TRBJ2-2; 15 nucleotides match TRBD2. V shed 0 bases and J 7 bases; nucleotides not matched to a gene: 6. Looked up from germline, CDR1 is LNHNV and CDR2 is YYDKDF (reference sequence). The CDR3 runs 18 residues. In DNA form, the CDR3 reads TGTGCCACCAGCAGAGATCGGGGACTAGCGGGAGGAGGCGGGGAGCTGTTTTTT. As protein: CATSRDRGLAGGGGELFF.

Here the CDR3 reads CASSEAVGGQETQYF. The CDR3, as DNA: TGTGCCAGCAGTGAAGCCGTAGGCGGTCAAGAGACCCAGTACTTC. V and J are TRBV6-1 and TRBJ2-5, with D hard to call. The V end was cut by 0 bases, the J end by 2 bases, with 10 bases between. Germline CDR1 is MNHNS and CDR2 is SASEGT. The CDR3 is 15 amino acids.

The chain couples TRBV15 to TRBJ1-4, with D unclear. The CDR3 runs to 15 residues. The ends were cut back, 3 bases at V and 7 bases at J, with 15 bases in the middle. CDR1 and CDR2 from the germline V gene are LNHNV and YYDKDF (reference sequence). CDR3 amino acids: CATSSADDRGEKLFF. CDR3 coding DNA: TGTGCCACCAGCAGCGCGGATGATCGGGGTGAAAAACTGTTTTTT.

The chain employs TRBV19 and TRBJ2-1, with 8 bases lining up with TRBD1. V was pared by 7 bases and J by 2 bases, with 7 bases of the junction left unmatched. Germline values: CDR1 LNHDA, CDR2 SQIVND (reference sequence). CDR3 length: 15 amino acids. CDR3 in DNA: TGTGCCAGTACCCTGGACAGGGCTACCTACAATGAGCAGTTCTTC. Its translation is CASTLDRATYNEQFF.

The rearrangement joins TRBV5-6 to TRBJ2-7, with D perhaps TRBD1 (6 bases). Germline V gene sequence: CDR1 SGHDT, CDR2 YYEEEE. Trimming cost V 4 bases and J 6 bases, with 11 bases left between them. This CDR3 spans 12 amino acids. In nucleotides, the CDR3 is TGTGCCAGCAGCGTCACAGGGCTCGAGCAGTACTTC. Protein product: CASSVTGLEQYF.

In regard to this clone: Other DNA variants within this sample encode the same CDR3. The chain uses TRBV28 and TRBJ2-1; D gene unclear. The CDR3 has 11 amino acids. Germline V gene sequence: CDR1 MDHEN, CDR2 SYDVKM. The V end lost 6 bases, the J end lost 10 bases, and 10 bases lay between the germline ends. The DNA for the CDR3 is TGTGCCAGCAGCTTGAGATCGGAGCAGTTCTTC. Translation gives CASSLRSEQFF.

The genes are TRBV15 and TRBJ2-5; TRBD2 matches 14 bases. This CDR3 contains 14 residues. Trimming removed 10 bases from V and 5 bases from J; junction bases left unmatched: 6. Germline CDR1 and CDR2: LNHNV and YYDKDF (reference sequence). CDR3 residues: CASRLAGGGETQYF. The CDR3 region has the DNA TGTGCCAGCCGACTAGCGGGAGGGGGCGAGACCCAGTACTTC.

The rearrangement links TRBV20-1 to TRBJ1-5; no definite D call. The CDR3 consists of 14 residues. Trimming took off 3 bases at V and 0 bases at J, with 9 bases between the two ends. Germline V gene sequence: CDR1 DFQATT, CDR2 SNEGSKA (reference sequence). CDR3 DNA sequence: TGCAGTGCTAGTGGAGGGTATAGCAATCAGCCCCAGCATTTT. It specifies CSASGGYSNQPQHF.

CDR3 protein: CASSLGRYRDYHNEQFF. CDR3 nucleotides: TGTGCCAGCAGCTTGGGACGCTACCGGGACTACCACAATGAGCAGTTCTTC. The V and J genes are TRBV5-4 and TRBJ2-1, with 7 bases aligning to TRBD2. V was pared by 0 bases and J by 5 bases, with 11 bases of the junction left unmatched. The CDR3 is 17 amino acids. Per the germline V gene, CDR1 is SGHNT and CDR2 is YYREEE (reference sequence).

This clone was observed a handful of times. V usage is TRBV5-1 and J usage is TRBJ2-7; TRBD1 might be the D (6 bases). In germline, CDR1 is SGHRS, CDR2 YFSETQ. The CDR3 loop spans 11 amino acids. Trimming took off 5 bases at V and 6 bases at J, with 9 bases between the two ends. DNA of the CDR3: TGCGCCAGCAGGCTACAGGGCGAGCAGTACTTC. It encodes CASRLQGEQYF. Full variable domain (remainder filled in from reference TRBV5-1 and TRBJ2-7): KAGVTQTPRYLIKTRGQQVTLSCSPISGHRSVSWYQQTPGQGLQFLFEYFSETQRNKGNFPGRFSGRQFSNSRSEMNVSTLELGDSALYLCASRLQGEQYFGPGTRLTVT.

This rearrangement joins TRBV5-1 to TRBJ2-7; the D gene is possibly TRBD1 (6 bases). The CDR3 covers 13 residues. The germline V gene has CDR1 SGHRS and CDR2 YFSETQ. V shed 6 bases and J shed 0 bases, with 10 bases lying between them. The CDR3 nucleotides are TGCGCCAGCATTGGGGACAACTCCTACGAGCAGTACTTC. This gives the protein CASIGDNSYEQYF.

The DNA of the CDR3 is TGTGCCAGCAGCTCTTCGACAGGGGAGTATGATGGCTACACCTTC. Amino acid sequence: CASSSSTGEYDGYTF. The chain recombines TRBV7-8 with TRBJ1-2, with 8 positions matching TRBD1. CDR3 length equals 15 residues. V lost 4 bases, J lost 6 bases, and 10 bases stayed unmatched. CDR1 SGHVS and CDR2 FQNEAQ come from the germline V gene.

This sequence joins TRBV4-1 and TRBJ1-5; D gene ambiguous. The CDR3 runs to 14 residues. V lost 0 bases and J lost 0, with 3 bases in between. The V gene's germline CDR1 is MGHRA and CDR2 YSYEKL. The CDR3 DNA is TGCGCCAGCAGCCAAGACCATAGCAATCAGCCCCAGCATTTT. Its protein is CASSQDHSNQPQHF.

V gene TRBV25-1 combines with J gene TRBJ1-1; a possible D gene is TRBD1 (6 bases). The germline V and J ends were trimmed by 9 bases and 1 base, with 9 bases remaining between them. Germline V gene lookup returns CDR1 MGHDK and CDR2 SYGVNS. This CDR3 comprises 12 residues. In DNA form, the CDR3 reads TGTGCCAGTGGGACACAGAACACTGAAGCTTTCTTT. Amino acid sequence: CASGTQNTEAFF.

The chain combines TRBV25-1 with TRBJ2-5; TRBD2 is a possible D gene (7 bases). V was pared by 0 bases and J by 5 bases, with 16 bases between. This CDR3 has 16 amino acids. CDR1 and CDR2 from the germline V gene are MGHDK and SYGVNS. Here the CDR3 reads CASSEYFAGADETQYF. For the CDR3, the DNA is TGTGCCAGCAGTGAATACTTTGCGGGGGCGGACGAGACCCAGTACTTC.

This clone was seen just once. This sequence joins TRBV18 and TRBJ1-3, with D unresolved. The V and J ends lost 5 bases and 0 bases respectively, with 14 bases between them. Germline V gene data show CDR1 as KGHSH and CDR2 as LQKENI. The CDR3 extends over 16 amino acids. The CDR3 nucleotides read TGTGCCAGCTCATACACGGGAGCCTTCTCTGGAAACACCATATATTTT. Residues: CASSYTGAFSGNTIYF.

This chain uses TRBV5-1 with TRBJ1-1; D perhaps matches TRBD1 (6 bases). V lost 0 bases and J lost 0, with 12 bases in between. The CDR3 contains 16 residues. CDR1 and CDR2 from the germline V gene are SGHRS and YFSETQ. CDR3 loop: CASSLGTDFLNTEAFF. CDR3 in DNA: TGCGCCAGCAGCTTGGGGACAGATTTTTTGAACACTGAAGCTTTCTTT.

The chain couples TRBV13 to TRBJ1-5; TRBD1 matches 9 bases. The germline V gene encodes CDR1 PRHDT and CDR2 FYEKMQ (reference sequence). After removal of 0 bases from V and 7 bases from J, the junction contained 4 bases not matched to a gene. The CDR3 consists of 15 residues. CDR3 region: CASSLGDRGGQPQHF. The CDR3 DNA reads TGTGCCAGCAGCTTAGGAGACAGGGGGGGGCAGCCCCAGCATTTT.

The rearrangement uses TRBV7-6 and TRBJ2-7; 11 bases align to TRBD1. The CDR3 length is 15 residues. V lost 4 bases to trimming and J lost 2 bases; unmatched junction nucleotides: 4. Germline V gives CDR1 SGHVS, CDR2 FNYEAQ. As DNA, the CDR3 is TGTGCCAGCAGCTCCCAGGGACAGGGGGCCTACGAGCAGTACTTC. It is translated as CASSSQGQGAYEQYF.

This clone was counted only a few times. The rearrangement joins TRBV20-1 to TRBJ1-6; 8 bases match TRBD1. The CDR3 spans 15 residues. Germline loops: CDR1 DFQATT, CDR2 SNEGSKA (reference sequence). Losses at the gene ends were 3 bases for V and 8 bases for J; bases not matched to a gene: 9. The CDR3 protein is CSASVYRGYDSPLHF. In DNA, the CDR3 is TGCAGTGCTAGTGTCTACAGGGGGTATGATTCACCCCTCCACTTT.